This T cell receptor beta chain was sequenced during a study of blood T cells in healthy people across ages (dated by TCRdb to about 2015). About the study as a whole: Template switching captured roughly one uniquely barcoded TCR beta cDNA molecule per two T cells in model experiments. Using the same blood draw, the study looked at two additional independent replicas of 1 million unique cDNA reads for two donors, one aged 18 to 30 and the other aged 80 or older. Donors were grouped into four age groups: young (average roughly 15 years), middle-aged (under 40), aged (62) and long-lived (over 80). Age-related changes in TCR beta repertoire diversity were measured in the study by deep sequencing normalized with unique cDNA molecular identifiers.

The germline V gene gives CDR1 as MNHEY and CDR2 as SVGEGT. Counted from cysteine to phenylalanine, this CDR3 has 9 amino acids. This entry keeps only the CDR3 DNA: 27 bases, framed from base 1. Libraries were made using 5' RACE. Sequenced on an Illumina HiSeq 2500. A second PCR of roughly 7 to 11 cycles was performed with a sample-barcoded 5' primer and a J-beta primer mix. A template-switch 5' adaptor carrying 12 random nucleotides introduced a unique molecular identifier onto each TCR beta cDNA molecule. Each sample yielded at least 2.5 million CDR3-containing paired-end reads. The Mint cDNA synthesis kit, primed by a TRBC-specific oligonucleotide, was used to synthesize first-strand cDNA from all RNA. Following uracil-DNA glycosylase treatment, a first 18-cycle PCR with universal primers M1SS and BC2_uni_R was performed on all cDNA. As for the authors' bioinformatics: Each sample was normalized by randomly selecting 1 million high-quality reads, each carrying a distinct molecular identifier. Reads with shared molecular identifiers were discarded instead of being binned into consensus sequences. MiTCR, with a Q25 quality threshold and the strictest error-elimination algorithm, was used for CDR3 identification, clonotype clustering and error correction. Lower-bound total TCR beta diversity was estimated with a nonparametric unseen species model using Euler transformation. The public reads were reprocessed in TCRdb via fastp at Q25 and MiXCR, keeping in-frame beta chains. Records with the same CDR3 protein are collapsed into one entry carrying the most frequent genes and DNA. TCRdb's processing, not the study's, gives the V and J calls here. Here the sample has more than 450,000 distinct CDR3 sequences; about 27% occur a single time. Approximately 3.6% of the sample is taken by the ten largest.

Here is what the overall study found, with its caveats: Observed TCR beta diversity correlated strongly with the percentage of naive T cells measured by flow cytometry. The long-lived group showed more naive CD4+ T cells, fewer expanded clones and increased TCR diversity than the aged group, suggesting age selection. Estimates of total diversity from one million sequenced T cells were regarded as lower bounds and underestimates. Donor CMV infection status was unknown, potentially confounding age-related changes in expanded clonotypes. Observed TCR beta diversity per million T cells fell roughly linearly with age, and a significant reduction was already apparent by age roughly 41. Because profiling used bulk unsorted PBMCs, naive and antigen-experienced compartments could not be compared conclusively.

On this clonotype: It has no known antigen specificity. Base quality data are lacking; no much larger clone is found one base away.

Donors were under 40 systemically healthy Caucasian individuals from Russia aged roughly 6 to 95 years. Each donor gave approximately 9.3 milliliters of peripheral blood, collected into EDTA-treated Vacutainer tubes. Ficoll-Paque density-gradient centrifugation was used to isolate PBMCs, with at least 7 million obtained per sample. Total RNA, at least 5 micrograms per sample, was extracted from PBMCs with Trizol reagent. For every donor, flow cytometry on a PBMC aliquot measured the percentage of naive CD45RAhigh/CD27high T cells. This sample also belongs to another study, concerning T cells of mothers and their children. That second report states: The donors were nine systemically healthy Caucasian individuals, made up of three mothers and their six children. cDNA synthesis used all of the extracted RNA, with approximately 1.4 ug of RNA in each 15 ul reaction. Sample barcodes and 2-4 random nucleotides were added via the M1S primer in the second PCR. More than 8 million TCR beta CDR3 reads were obtained from each mother, and several million reads were obtained from each child. In both related and unrelated pairs, thymic selection shapes the output of TCR recombination in a similar way, with inherited differences having only a minor effect. Normalized repertoire overlap was always found to be slightly, but never significantly, higher in related mother-child pairs than in unrelated mother-child pairs. No persistent microchimeric T cell clones were found, with a detection sensitivity of roughly 100 clones per million clonotypes. To look for features that set related mother-child pairs apart from unrelated individuals, the researchers ran deep NGS to compare the TCR beta repertoires of mothers and children. Mothers averaged roughly 36 +/- 4 years of age and children averaged about 12 +/- 4 years. After adapter ligation with NEBNext reagents, the libraries were sequenced on Illumina HiSeq 2000 with 100+100 nt paired-end reads. Mother and child libraries were prepared a month apart and sequenced in separate runs to prevent cross-contamination. For each donor, between about 500,000 and 2,200,000 distinct TCR beta clonotypes were identified. Naive TCR beta clonotypes were estimated from low-frequency clonotypes matched to each donor's FACS-determined naive share, without sorting.

This sequence uses TRBV6-2 or TRBV6-3 and TRBJ2-5; no D gene call is confident. The end of the DNA aligns better with TRBJ2-1, so the J call may be wrong. This receptor was identified in a boy aged 2 to 9 in good health. The sequencing input was blood. The DNA is as follows: TGTGCCAGCGGACCTGAGCAGTTCTTC. Translated, it reads CASGPEQFF.